A single sample is the source of the 31 T cell receptor beta chains below, sequenced in a study of shared clonotypes between healthy human individuals. TCRdb keeps only in-frame clones here, not all; method: immunoSEQ multiplex PCR. Counted here are over a million clones, around 98.5% occurring once; the ten biggest clones make up 0.36%. The sample comprised naive CD4+ T cells sorted from blood. Subset: CD45RA+ positively selected. Receptors originate from a man aged 25 to 40 in good health.

The V and J genes are TRBV28 and TRBJ1-1, with a weak D call TRBD1 (6 bases). Germline values: CDR1 MDHEN, CDR2 SYDVKM. The CDR3 has 13 amino acids. V was trimmed by 1 base and J by 8 bases, leaving 11 bases between them. The CDR3 sequence is CASSLLGGQEAFF. The CDR3 DNA is TGTGCCAGCAGTTTATTGGGGGGACAAGAAGCTTTCTTT.

The gene calls are TRBV5-1 and TRBJ1-2, with 8 positions matching TRBD1. J was trimmed by 8 bases and V by 4 bases; bases with no gene match: 10. This CDR3 contains 14 residues. CDR1 SGHRS and CDR2 YFSETQ come from the germline V gene. The CDR3 spells CASSSLDRVSGYTF. CDR3 nucleotides: TGCGCCAGCAGCAGCTTGGACAGGGTAAGCGGCTACACCTTC.

The chain employs TRBV4-1 and TRBJ2-5; 10 bases match TRBD2. The CDR3 has 18 amino acids. The V and J ends lost 4 bases and 2 bases, in that order; junction bases with no gene match: 13. Germline lookup yields CDR1 MGHRA and CDR2 YSYEKL. DNA of the CDR3: TGCGCCAGCAGCCCAGACTTTCTAGCGGGAGTCGGGCAAGAGACCCAGTACTTC. Its translation: CASSPDFLAGVGQETQYF.

V is TRBV11-2 and J is TRBJ2-7, with D tentatively TRBD2 (5 bases). The germline V gene encodes CDR1 SGHAT and CDR2 FQNNGV. Trimming pared 5 bases from V and 8 bases from J, leaving 22 bases between. The CDR3 contains 15 residues. CDR3 protein: CASSPDRGPMVKQYF. The CDR3 DNA is TGTGCCAGCAGCCCGGATCGAGGGCCAATGGTGAAGCAGTACTTC.

The genes are TRBV5-1 and TRBJ2-7, with TRBD2 matching over 15 bases. This CDR3 has 18 residues. V was pared by 4 bases and J by 4 bases, with 12 bases of the junction left unmatched. Germline V CDR1 and CDR2: SGHRS, YFSETQ. Here the CDR3 reads CASSLRSGTSGRMYEQYF. CDR3 nucleotides: TGCGCCAGCAGCCTCCGCAGTGGGACTAGCGGGAGGATGTACGAGCAGTACTTC.

The chain has TRBV6-1 and TRBJ2-1, with TRBD2 matching 8 bases. Trimming at V came to 5 bases and at J to 10 bases, leaving 10 bases not matched to a gene. The germline gives CDR1 MNHNS, CDR2 SASEGT. The CDR3 loop spans 14 amino acids. The chain's CDR3 is CASSLNPRTSEQFF. The CDR3 DNA follows: TGTGCCAGCAGTCTAAATCCCCGGACTAGCGAGCAGTTCTTC.

The chain employs TRBV28 and TRBJ1-5, with TRBD1 identical over 7 bases. The CDR3 consists of 16 residues. V shed 7 bases and J 2 bases; nucleotides not matched to a gene: 11. Germline V lookup: CDR1 MDHEN, CDR2 SYDVKM. The CDR3 region is CASTTWGTAGNQPQHF. CDR3 DNA: TGTGCCAGCACCACCTGGGGGACAGCGGGCAATCAGCCCCAGCATTTT.

CDR3 sequence: CANPRSRCLSQFF. The CDR3 coding sequence is TGTGCCAATCCCCGGAGCAGGTGTTTATCTCAGTTCTTC. The rearrangement uses TRBV30 and TRBJ2-1; D gene unclear. In germline, CDR1 is GTSNPN, CDR2 SVGIG (reference sequence). CDR3 length equals 13 residues. Trimming took 8 bases from V and 13 from J, leaving 24 bases between them.

The chain combines TRBV10-3 with TRBJ1-4; D gene ambiguous. The CDR3 is 15 residues long. Trimming pared 6 bases from V and 8 bases from J, leaving 19 bases between. The germline CDR1 and CDR2 sequences are ENHRY and SYGVKD. DNA for the CDR3: TGTGCCATCAGGTCGGGAACCCAGGAAAGGGAAAAACTGTTTTTT. Translating it yields CAIRSGTQEREKLFF.

This chain uses TRBV4-1 with TRBJ2-5; D could derive from TRBD1 or TRBD2 (5 bases each). Germline assignment: CDR1 MGHRA and CDR2 YSYEKL. The V end lost 2 bases, the J end lost 10 bases, and 20 bases lay between the germline ends. The CDR3 length is 15 residues. The CDR3 bases are TGCGCCAGCAGCCAAACATCTGAGGGGCAAGGATTCCAGTACTTC. Translating it yields CASSQTSEGQGFQYF.

The chain employs TRBV28 and TRBJ2-7; TRBD1 aligns across 7 bases. The germline gives CDR1 MDHEN, CDR2 SYDVKM. The CDR3 runs 14 residues. V shed 10 bases and J 3 bases; nucleotides not matched to a gene: 12. The CDR3 is CATYNPGQLYEQYF. In nucleotides, the CDR3 is TGTGCCACGTACAATCCGGGACAGCTCTACGAGCAGTACTTC.

V gene TRBV7-6 combines with J gene TRBJ2-7; TRBD2 aligns across 9 bases. This CDR3 is built from 16 residues. V trimming: 5 bases; J trimming: 0 bases; junction bases outside the gene matches: 8. From germline, CDR1 is SGHVS and CDR2 FNYEAQ. CDR3 sequence reads: CASSIYLAGTSYEQYF. DNA of the CDR3: TGTGCCAGCAGCATTTACCTAGCGGGAACCTCCTACGAGCAGTACTTC.

The chain employs TRBV4-3 and TRBJ1-2; D is undetermined. Trimming stripped 4 bases from V and 3 bases from J, with 15 bases between. In germline, CDR1 is LGHNA, CDR2 YSLEER. The CDR3 length is 15 residues. CDR3 in DNA: TGCGCCAGCAGCCCCATAGAGGATCTTGACTATGGCTACACCTTC. Translation: CASSPIEDLDYGYTF.

The chain has TRBV4-1 and TRBJ1-4; D unclear. Trimming shortened V by 0 bases and J by 10 bases, and 15 bases separated the two germline ends. CDR3 size: 15 residues. Germline-derived CDR1 and CDR2 are MGHRA and YSYEKL. CDR3 DNA sequence: TGCGCCAGCAGCCAAGATACAAACTTGGGTGGAAAACTGTTTTTT. Residues: CASSQDTNLGGKLFF.

The rearrangement links TRBV5-8 to TRBJ2-3; possibly TRBD1 or TRBD2 for D (6 bases each). Per the germline V gene, CDR1 is SGHTS and CDR2 is YDEGEE. V lost 6 bases and J lost 4, with 24 bases in between. This CDR3 has 17 residues. In nucleotides, the CDR3 is TGTGCCAGCACCTCGACACCCTTATGGGGGGCCGCAGATACGCAGTATTTT. Protein product: CASTSTPLWGAADTQYF.

The CDR3 nucleotides are TGTGCCAGCAGTTTTATCTCAGGGAACAATCAGCCCCAGCATTTT. This codes for CASSFISGNNQPQHF. The V and J genes are TRBV28 and TRBJ1-5; D may be TRBD1 (5 bases). This CDR3 region has 15 residues. Germline lookup yields CDR1 MDHEN and CDR2 SYDVKM. Trimming pared 3 bases from V and 3 bases from J, leaving 12 bases between. The full variable domain, its missing parts supplied by reference TRBV28 and TRBJ1-5, is DVKVTQSSRYLVKRTGEKVFLECVQDMDHENMFWYRQDPGLGLRLIYFSYDVKMKEKGDIPEGYSVSREKKERFSLILESASTNQTSMYLCASSFISGNNQPQHFGDGTRLSIL.

This clone occurred a few times. The chain is built from TRBV5-4 and TRBJ2-5; the match to TRBD1 covers 7 bases. CDR1 is SGHNT and CDR2 is YYREEE in the germline V gene (reference sequence). After removal of 4 bases from V and 9 bases from J, the junction contained 12 bases not matched to a gene. The CDR3 is 14 residues long. The CDR3 DNA sequence: TGTGCCAGCAGCGAGACAGGGCGGCTCGGGGCCCAGTACTTC. The encoded protein is CASSETGRLGAQYF.

Regarding this clone: Other DNA sequences in this specimen translate into the identical CDR3. The rearrangement joins TRBV5-4 to TRBJ2-7; 11 nucleotides line up with TRBD1. Germline V gives CDR1 SGHNT, CDR2 YYREEE (reference sequence). This CDR3 is built from 14 residues. V gave up 2 bases and J gave up 7 bases; unmatched junction bases: 5. The CDR3 bases are TGTGCCAGCAGCTTCGGACAGGGGGCTGGAGAGCAGTACTTC. Amino acid sequence: CASSFGQGAGEQYF.

This rearrangement joins TRBV12-5 to TRBJ2-1; no clear D. The CDR3 is 14 amino acids. Trimming cost V 2 bases and J 4 bases, with 9 bases left between them. CDR1 is LGHNT and CDR2 is FRNRAP in the germline V gene. The CDR3 spells CASGLPREYNEQFF. The DNA for the CDR3 is TGTGCTAGTGGTTTGCCTCGAGAATACAATGAGCAGTTCTTC. The whole variable domain, filled in from reference TRBV12-5 and TRBJ2-1, reads DARVTQTPRHKVTEMGQEVTMRCQPILGHNTVFWYRQTMMQGLELLAYFRNRAPLDDSGMPKDRFSAEMPDATLATLKIQPSEPRDSAVYFCASGLPREYNEQFFGPGTRLTVL.

V gene TRBV6-6 combines with J gene TRBJ2-1; D not resolved. The CDR3 is 13 residues long. Per the germline V gene, CDR1 is MNHNY and CDR2 is SVGAGI (reference sequence). The V and J ends lost 4 bases and 6 bases respectively, with 10 bases between them. The CDR3 region is CASSLLVPNEQFF. DNA for the CDR3: TGTGCCAGCAGTTTACTCGTCCCCAATGAGCAGTTCTTC.

This clone was observed once. The identical CDR3 is also encoded by other nucleotide sequences in the sample. The V call is TRBV5-4, the J call TRBJ2-3; D gene uncertain. The V gene lost 3 bases and the J gene lost 2 bases, with 7 bases spanning the gap. The CDR3 has 13 amino acids. Germline CDR1 SGHNT, CDR2 YYREEE (reference sequence). The CDR3 here is CASSSPHTDTQYF. As DNA, the CDR3 is TGTGCCAGCAGCTCGCCTCACACAGATACGCAGTATTTT.

The chain recombines TRBV27 with TRBJ2-3; D gene uncertain. V gave up 2 bases and J gave up 2 bases, with 8 bases separating them. The CDR3 extends over 14 amino acids. CDR1 and CDR2 from the germline V gene are MNHEY and SMNVEV (reference sequence). The CDR3 DNA reads TGTGCCAGCAGTTTAGCCATCACCACAGATACGCAGTATTTT. It yields the protein CASSLAITTDTQYF.

This chain joins TRBV5-1 and TRBJ1-2, with 10 nucleotides matching TRBD1. With 4 bases clipped from V and 7 bases from J, the junction kept 7 bases outside the gene matches. Germline V CDR1 and CDR2: SGHRS, YFSETQ. This CDR3 comprises 14 residues. The CDR3 bases are TGCGCCAGCAGCGCGGGACAGGGGAGTGCTGGCTACACCTTC. Its protein product is CASSAGQGSAGYTF.

This clone is a singleton in its sample. For the CDR3, the DNA is TGTGCCAGTAGTATCACCAGGGTGGACGAAAAACTGTTTTTT. It codes for CASSITRVDEKLFF. The J gene is TRBJ1-4, the V gene TRBV19; D possibly corresponds to TRBD1 (5 bases). From germline, CDR1 is LNHDA and CDR2 SQIVND (reference sequence). The V end was cut by 3 bases, the J end by 8 bases, with 13 bases between. The CDR3 spans 14 residues.

The chain links TRBV5-1 to TRBJ2-1, with a weak D call TRBD2 (6 bases). Germline-derived CDR1 and CDR2 are SGHRS and YFSETQ. Trimming removed 0 bases at V and 15 bases at J, with 19 bases between. The CDR3 covers 14 residues. As DNA, the CDR3 is TGCGCCAGCAGCTTGGCGGGAGTAGTGTTGTCGACGTTCTTC. This sequence encodes CASSLAGVVLSTFF.

The rearrangement uses TRBV29-1 and TRBJ2-7, with TRBD1 as a possible D gene (6 bases). From germline, CDR1 is SQVTM and CDR2 ANQGSEA. Trimming removed 8 bases at V and 0 bases at J, with 14 bases between. The CDR3 covers 13 residues. This CDR3 reads CSNGQNNSYEQYF. In DNA form, the CDR3 reads TGCAGCAATGGACAGAACAACTCCTACGAGCAGTACTTC.

The chain uses TRBV11-2 and TRBJ2-3, with 10 bases fitting TRBD2. Germline trimming cut 5 bases from V and 3 bases from J; bases unmatched to any gene: 2. There are 14 residues in the CDR3. Germline V CDR1 and CDR2: SGHAT, FQNNGV. The CDR3 DNA sequence: TGTGCCAGCAGCAAGACTAGCGGGACAGATACGCAGTATTTT. Its protein is CASSKTSGTDTQYF.

The genes are TRBV5-1 and TRBJ2-7, with 9 positions matching TRBD1. The CDR3 sequence is 18 residues long. Germline V CDR1 and CDR2: SGHRS, YFSETQ. V lost 3 bases to trimming and J lost 5 bases; unmatched junction nucleotides: 18. As DNA, the CDR3 is TGCGCCAGCAGCTCCCGGGTTAGAGGGACGGGACAGGGTAACGAGCAGTACTTC. Its protein is CASSSRVRGTGQGNEQYF.

The CDR3 spells CASSQEALGEQYF. In DNA, the CDR3 is TGCGCCAGCAGCCAAGAGGCCCTCGGGGAGCAGTACTTC. The chain is built from TRBV4-1 and TRBJ2-7; D remains unclear. Germline CDR1 and CDR2: MGHRA and YSYEKL. Trimming stripped 0 bases from V and 7 bases from J, with 10 bases between. The CDR3 covers 13 residues.

The chain uses TRBV6-5 and TRBJ1-1; D is unresolved. V was shortened by 6 bases and J by 4 bases, with 15 bases between the two germline ends. Germline V lookup: CDR1 MNHEY, CDR2 SVGAGI. The CDR3 is 14 amino acids. CDR3 DNA sequence: TGTGCCAGCAGCCCGACCACTGGGCGCACTGAAGCTTTCTTT. It translates to CASSPTTGRTEAFF.

The chain employs TRBV30 and TRBJ2-7; D remains ambiguous. The V gene lost 0 bases and the J gene lost 9 bases, with 12 bases spanning the gap. Germline V CDR1 and CDR2: GTSNPN, SVGIG (reference sequence). CDR3 length: 12 amino acids. CDR3 in amino acids: CAWSVLVGAQYF. CDR3 DNA: TGTGCCTGGAGTGTATTGGTGGGCGCGCAGTACTTC.